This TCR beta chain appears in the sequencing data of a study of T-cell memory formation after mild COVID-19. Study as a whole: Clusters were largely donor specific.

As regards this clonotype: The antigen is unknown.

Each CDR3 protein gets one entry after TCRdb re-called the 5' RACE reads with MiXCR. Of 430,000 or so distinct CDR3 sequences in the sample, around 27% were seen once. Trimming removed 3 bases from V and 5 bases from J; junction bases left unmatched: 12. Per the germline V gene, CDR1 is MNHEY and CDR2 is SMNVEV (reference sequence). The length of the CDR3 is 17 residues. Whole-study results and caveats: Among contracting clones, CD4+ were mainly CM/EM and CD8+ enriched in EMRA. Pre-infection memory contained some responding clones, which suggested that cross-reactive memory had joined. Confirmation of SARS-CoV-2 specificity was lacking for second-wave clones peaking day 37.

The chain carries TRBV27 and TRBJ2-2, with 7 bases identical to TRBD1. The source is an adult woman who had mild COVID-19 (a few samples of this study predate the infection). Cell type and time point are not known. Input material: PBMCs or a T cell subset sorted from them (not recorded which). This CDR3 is CASSFISFGTVTGELFF. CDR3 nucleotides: TGTGCCAGCAGTTTTATAAGTTTCGGGACAGTAACCGGGGAGCTGTTTTTT.